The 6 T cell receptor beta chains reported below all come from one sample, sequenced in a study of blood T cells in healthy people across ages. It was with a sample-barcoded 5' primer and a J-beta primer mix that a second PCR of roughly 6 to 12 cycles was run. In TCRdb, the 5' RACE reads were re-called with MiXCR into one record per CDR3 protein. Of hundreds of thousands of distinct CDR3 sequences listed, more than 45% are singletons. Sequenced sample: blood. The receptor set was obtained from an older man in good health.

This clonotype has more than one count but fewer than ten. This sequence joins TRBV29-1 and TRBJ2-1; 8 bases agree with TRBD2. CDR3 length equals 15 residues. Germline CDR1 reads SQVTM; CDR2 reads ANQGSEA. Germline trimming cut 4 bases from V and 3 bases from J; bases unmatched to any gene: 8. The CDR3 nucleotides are TGCAGCGTTGGGTCGGGGGGGTTCTACTACAATGAGCAGTTCTTC. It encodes CSVGSGGFYYNEQFF.

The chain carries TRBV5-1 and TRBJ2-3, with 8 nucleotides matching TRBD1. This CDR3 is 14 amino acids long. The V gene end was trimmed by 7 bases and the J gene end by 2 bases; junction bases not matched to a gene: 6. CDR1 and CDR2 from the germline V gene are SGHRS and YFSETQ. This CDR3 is CASRTGTPTDTQYF. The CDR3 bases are TGCGCCAGCCGGACAGGGACCCCCACAGATACGCAGTATTTT.

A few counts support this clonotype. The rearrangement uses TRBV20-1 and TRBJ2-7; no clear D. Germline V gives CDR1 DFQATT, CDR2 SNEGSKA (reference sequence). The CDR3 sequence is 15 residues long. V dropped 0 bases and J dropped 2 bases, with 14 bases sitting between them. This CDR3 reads CSARDEGPPTYEQYF. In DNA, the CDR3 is TGCAGTGCTAGAGATGAAGGGCCCCCGACCTACGAGCAGTACTTC.

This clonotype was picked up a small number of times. The chain's CDR3 is CASSLGTTQYF. In nucleotides, the CDR3 is TGTGCCAGCAGCTTAGGTACGACCCAGTACTTC. The rearrangement uses TRBV7-2 and TRBJ2-5; no definite D call. CDR1 SGHTA and CDR2 FQGNSA come from the germline V gene. Deletions cut 1 base from V and 7 bases from J, with 4 bases between. CDR3 length: 11 residues.

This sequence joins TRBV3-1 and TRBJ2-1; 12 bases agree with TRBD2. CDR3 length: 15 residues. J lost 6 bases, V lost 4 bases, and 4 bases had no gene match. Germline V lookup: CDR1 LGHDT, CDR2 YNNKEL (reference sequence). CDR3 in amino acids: CASSPQGLAGNEQFF. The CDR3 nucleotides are TGTGCCAGCAGCCCCCAGGGACTAGCGGGCAATGAGCAGTTCTTC.

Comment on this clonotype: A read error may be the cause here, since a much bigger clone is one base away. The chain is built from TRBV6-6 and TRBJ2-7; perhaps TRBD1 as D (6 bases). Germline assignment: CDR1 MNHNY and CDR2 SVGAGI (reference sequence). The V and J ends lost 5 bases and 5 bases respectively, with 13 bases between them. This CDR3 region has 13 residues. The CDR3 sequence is CASSHHRDNEQYF. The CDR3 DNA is TGTGCCAGCAGTCACCACCGGGACAACGAGCAGTACTTC.